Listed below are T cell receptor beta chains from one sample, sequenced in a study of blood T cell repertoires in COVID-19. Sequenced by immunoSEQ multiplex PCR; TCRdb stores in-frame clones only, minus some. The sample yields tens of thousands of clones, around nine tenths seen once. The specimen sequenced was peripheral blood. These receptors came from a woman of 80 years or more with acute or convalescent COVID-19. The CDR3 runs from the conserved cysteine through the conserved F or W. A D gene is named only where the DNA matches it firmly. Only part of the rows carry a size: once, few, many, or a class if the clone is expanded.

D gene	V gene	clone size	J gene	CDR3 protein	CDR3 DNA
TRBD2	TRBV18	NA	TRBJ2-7	CASSQASGSYEQYF	TGTGCCAGCTCACAAGCTAGCGGGAGTTACGAGCAGTACTTC
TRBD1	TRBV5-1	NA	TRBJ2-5	CASSLGMGQGKEETQYF	TGCGCCAGCAGCTTGGGCATGGGACAGGGGAAGGAAGAGACCCAGTACTTC
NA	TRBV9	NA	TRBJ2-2	CASSVGPGVDTGELFF	TGTGCCAGCAGCGTAGGGCCGGGAGTGGACACCGGGGAGCTGTTTTTT
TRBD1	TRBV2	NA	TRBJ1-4	CASKTGTNEKLFF	TGTGCCAGCAAGACAGGGACTAATGAAAAACTGTTTTTT
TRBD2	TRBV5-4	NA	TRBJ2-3	CASSLRLAGSGTDTQYF	TGTGCCAGCAGTCTGAGGCTAGCGGGGAGTGGCACAGATACGCAGTATTTT
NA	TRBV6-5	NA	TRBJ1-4	CASSPRGAYEKLFF	TGTGCCAGCTCCCCAAGGGGTGCATATGAAAAACTGTTTTTT
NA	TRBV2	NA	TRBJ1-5	CASSEQGLGQPQHF	TGTGCCAGCAGTGAACAGGGGCTGGGCCAGCCCCAGCATTTT
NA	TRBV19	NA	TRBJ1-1	CASSIEVTRNTEAFF	TGTGCCAGTAGTATAGAAGTAACACGGAACACTGAAGCTTTCTTT
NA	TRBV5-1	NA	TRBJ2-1	CASSPQGTPEYNEQFF	TGCGCCAGCAGCCCGCAGGGGACCCCCGAATACAATGAGCAGTTCTTC
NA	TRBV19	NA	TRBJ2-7	CASSPLSSAGHEQYF	TGTGCCAGTAGTCCCCTCTCATCGGCAGGGCACGAGCAGTACTTC
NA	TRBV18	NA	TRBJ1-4	CASSLGDSFATNEKLFF	TGTGCCAGCTCCTTAGGGGACTCCTTCGCAACTAATGAAAAACTGTTTTTT
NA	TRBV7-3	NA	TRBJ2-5	CASSLSRSPQTQYF	TGTGCCAGCAGCTTGTCCAGGTCTCCTCAGACCCAGTACTTC
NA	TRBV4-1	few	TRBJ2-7	CASRRSADKTYEQYF	TGCGCCAGCAGAAGAAGCGCGGACAAAACCTACGAGCAGTACTTC
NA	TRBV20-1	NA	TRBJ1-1	CSASGGRGYTEAFF	TGCAGTGCTAGTGGGGGGCGCGGGTACACTGAAGCTTTCTTT
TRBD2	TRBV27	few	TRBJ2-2	CASSLIATGGGELFF	TGTGCCAGCAGTTTAATCGCCACGGGAGGCGGGGAGCTGTTTTTT
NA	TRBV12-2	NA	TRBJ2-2	CASRLAHPTSGYTGELFF	TGTGCAAGTCGCTTAGCGCACCCAACTAGCGGGTACACCGGGGAGCTGTTTTTT
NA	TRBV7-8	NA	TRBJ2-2	CASSYLRSTGELFF	TGTGCCAGCAGCTATTTGCGGTCGACCGGGGAGCTGTTTTTT
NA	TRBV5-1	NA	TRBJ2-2	CASSVTPGVAGELFF	TGCGCCAGCAGCGTGACCCCGGGGGTAGCCGGGGAGCTGTTTTTT
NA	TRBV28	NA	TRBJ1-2	CATERGGNYGYTF	TGTGCCACCGAGAGGGGAGGGAACTATGGCTACACCTTC
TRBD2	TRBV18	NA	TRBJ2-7	CASSPTSSGALLHEQYF	TGTGCCAGCTCACCAACGTCTAGCGGGGCCCTCCTCCACGAGCAGTACTTC
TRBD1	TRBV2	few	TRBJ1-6	CASRRQGRSSPLHF	TGTGCCAGCAGACGACAGGGGCGAAGTTCACCCCTCCACTTT
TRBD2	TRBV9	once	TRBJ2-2	CASSVRGGVGTGELFF	TGTGCCAGCAGCGTTCGCGGGGGGGTAGGCACCGGGGAGCTGTTTTTT
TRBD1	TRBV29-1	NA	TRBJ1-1	CSAGQRNTEAFF	TGCAGCGCGGGACAGAGGAACACTGAAGCTTTCTTT
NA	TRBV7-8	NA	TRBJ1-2	CASSLGRTGLMGGYTF	TGTGCCAGCAGCTTAGGAAGAACAGGGCTCATGGGAGGCTACACCTTC
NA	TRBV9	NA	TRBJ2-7	CASSPSGNGPYEQYF	TGTGCCAGCAGCCCCTCCGGGAACGGCCCCTACGAGCAGTACTTC
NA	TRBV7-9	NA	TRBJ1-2	CASSLDVGADYGYTF	TGTGCCAGCAGCTTAGATGTGGGGGCAGACTATGGCTACACCTTC
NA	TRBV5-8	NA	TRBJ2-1	CASSLLSARNEQFF	TGTGCCAGCAGCTTGCTTAGCGCTAGGAATGAGCAGTTCTTC
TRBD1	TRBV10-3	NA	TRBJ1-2	CAIRPGQGYYGYTF	TGTGCCATCAGACCTGGACAGGGGTACTATGGCTACACCTTC
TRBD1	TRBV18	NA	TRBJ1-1	CASSPVDRAGTEAFF	TGTGCCAGCTCACCAGTCGACAGGGCGGGGACTGAAGCTTTCTTT
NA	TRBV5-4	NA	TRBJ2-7	CASSADSSYEQYF	TGTGCCAGCAGCGCGGACAGCTCCTACGAGCAGTACTTC
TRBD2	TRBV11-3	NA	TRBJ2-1	CASSLIAGATYNEQFF	TGTGCCAGCAGCTTAATAGCGGGAGCCACCTACAATGAGCAGTTCTTC
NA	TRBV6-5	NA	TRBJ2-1	CATTITPRSYNEQFF	TGTGCCACTACGATTACTCCTCGCTCCTACAATGAGCAGTTCTTC
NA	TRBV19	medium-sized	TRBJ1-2	CASSEQAYGYTF	TGTGCCAGTAGTGAACAGGCCTATGGCTACACCTTC
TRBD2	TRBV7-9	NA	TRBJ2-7	CASSLESWSSGSTRMEQYF	TGTGCCAGCAGCTTAGAGAGTTGGTCTAGCGGGAGTACCCGCATGGAGCAGTACTTC
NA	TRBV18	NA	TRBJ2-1	CASSPTQASREQFF	TGTGCCAGCTCACCAACACAGGCTAGTAGGGAGCAGTTCTTC
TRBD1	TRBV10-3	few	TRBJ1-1	CAIRTGVSEAFF	TGTGCCATCCGGACAGGGGTGAGTGAAGCTTTCTTT
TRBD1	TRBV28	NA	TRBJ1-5	CASSLFRTGNQPQHF	TGTGCCAGCAGTTTATTTAGGACAGGGAATCAGCCCCAGCATTTT
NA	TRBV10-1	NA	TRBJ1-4	CASSEYYAATNEKLFF	TGCGCCAGCAGCGAATACTATGCTGCAACTAATGAAAAACTGTTTTTT
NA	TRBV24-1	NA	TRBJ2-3	CATSVGRSQYF	TGTGCCACCAGTGTTGGGAGATCGCAGTATTTT
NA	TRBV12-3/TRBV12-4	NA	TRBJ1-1	CASSSTPF	TGTGCCAGCAGTTCGACTCCCTTT
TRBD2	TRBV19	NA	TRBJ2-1	CASSITSGRIHEQFF	TGTGCCAGTAGTATAACCAGCGGGAGAATCCATGAGCAGTTCTTC
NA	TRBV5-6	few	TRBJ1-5	CASSLRFSGNQPQHF	TGTGCCAGCAGCTTGAGGTTCTCGGGGAATCAGCCCCAGCATTTT
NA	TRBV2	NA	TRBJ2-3	CASSARTDTQYF	TGTGCCAGCAGTGCCCGGACAGATACGCAGTATTTT
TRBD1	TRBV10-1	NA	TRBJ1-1	CASNDRDRDLLNTEAFF	TGCGCCAGCAACGACCGGGACAGGGACTTATTGAACACTGAAGCTTTCTTT
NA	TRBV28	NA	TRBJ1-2	CASGQLGGYTF	TGTGCCAGCGGGCAGCTGGGTGGCTACACCTTC
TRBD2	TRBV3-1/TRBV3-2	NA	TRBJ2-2	CASSQLAGGHTGELFF	TGTGCCAGCAGCCAACTAGCGGGGGGCCACACCGGGGAGCTGTTTTTT
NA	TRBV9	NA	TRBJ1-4	CASSGPPGELFF	TGTGCCAGCAGCGGTCCCCCAGGGGAACTGTTTTTT
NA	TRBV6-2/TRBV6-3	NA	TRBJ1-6	CASSYGGGTSSPLHF	TGTGCCAGCAGTTACGGTGGGGGGACGAGTTCACCCCTCCACTTT